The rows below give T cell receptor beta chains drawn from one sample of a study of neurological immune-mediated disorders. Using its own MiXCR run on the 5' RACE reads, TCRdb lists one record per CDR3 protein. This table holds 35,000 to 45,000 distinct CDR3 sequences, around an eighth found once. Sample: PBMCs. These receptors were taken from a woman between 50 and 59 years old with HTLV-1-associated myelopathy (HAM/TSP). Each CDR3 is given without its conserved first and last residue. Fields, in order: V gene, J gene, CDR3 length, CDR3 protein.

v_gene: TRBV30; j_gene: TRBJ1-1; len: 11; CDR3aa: AWTGHMNTEAF
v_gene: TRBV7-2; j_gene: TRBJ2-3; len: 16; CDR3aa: ASSLGLAGGQSTDTQY
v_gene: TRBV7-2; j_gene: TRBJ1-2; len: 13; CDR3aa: ASRLTSAGDYGYT
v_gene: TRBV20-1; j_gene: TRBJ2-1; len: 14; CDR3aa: SARVPGQGTYNEQF
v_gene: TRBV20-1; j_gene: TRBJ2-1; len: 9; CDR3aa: SAIRTYEQF
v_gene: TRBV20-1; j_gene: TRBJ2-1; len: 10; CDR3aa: SAPDRADEQF
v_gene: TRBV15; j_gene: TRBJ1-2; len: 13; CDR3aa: ATSRDGQGMSGYT
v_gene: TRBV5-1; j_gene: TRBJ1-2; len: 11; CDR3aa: ASRTGRDYGYT
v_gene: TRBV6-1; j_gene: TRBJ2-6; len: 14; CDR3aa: ASSEVRGPGANVLT
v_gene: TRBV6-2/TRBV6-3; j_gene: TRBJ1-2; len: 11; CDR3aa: ASWRGLDYGYT
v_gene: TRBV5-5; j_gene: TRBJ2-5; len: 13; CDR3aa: ASSASVGGRETQY
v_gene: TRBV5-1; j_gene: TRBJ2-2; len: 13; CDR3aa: ASSFQDRNTGELF
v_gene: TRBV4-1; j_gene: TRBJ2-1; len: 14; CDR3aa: ASSQDPGNSRNEQF
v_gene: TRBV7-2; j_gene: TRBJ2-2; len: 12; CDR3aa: ASNPGVPTGELF
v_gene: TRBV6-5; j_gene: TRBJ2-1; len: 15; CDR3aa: ASSSIPGVSSYNEQF
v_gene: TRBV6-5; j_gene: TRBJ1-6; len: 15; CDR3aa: ASSYGDGSSYNSPLH